Following are 14 T cell receptor beta chains from one sample sequenced in a study of blood T cell repertoires in COVID-19. Profiling relied on immunoSEQ multiplex PCR, and the TCRdb table lists in-frame clones only, not all of them. The sample holds around 200,000 clones, 86% seen once. The sequenced sample was peripheral blood. These receptors were collected from a man in his sixties or seventies with active or convalescent COVID-19.

This clone is a singleton in its sample. The genes are TRBV4-1 and TRBJ2-6; 7 nucleotides agree with TRBD2. The V gene's germline CDR1 is MGHRA and CDR2 YSYEKL. Losses at the gene ends were 0 bases for V and 5 bases for J; bases not matched to a gene: 10. The length of the CDR3 is 18 residues. CDR3 coding DNA: TGCGCCAGCAGCCAAGAATCTTTTCGGGGGGACTGGGCCAACGTCCTGACTTTC. As protein: CASSQESFRGDWANVLTF.

The chain employs TRBV6-5 and TRBJ1-1; D remains ambiguous. Germline CDR1 reads MNHEY; CDR2 reads SVGAGI. V was shortened by 4 bases and J by 6 bases, with 18 bases between the two germline ends. The CDR3 is 15 residues long. The CDR3 bases are TGTGCCAGCAGTTTCTTCCGGTCGCACGAGGCTGAAGCTTTCTTT. It codes for CASSFFRSHEAEAFF.

The rearrangement joins TRBV6-4 to TRBJ1-1, with D hard to call. With 4 bases removed from V and 3 bases from J, the gap between germline ends came to 9 bases. CDR3 size: 13 residues. CDR1 MRHNA and CDR2 SNTAGT come from the germline V gene. The CDR3 protein is CASSARQDTEAFF. CDR3 bases: TGTGCCAGCAGTGCCCGACAAGACACTGAAGCTTTCTTT.

The chain carries TRBV19 and TRBJ1-5; the D is unclear. V gave up 4 bases and J gave up 7 bases, with 11 bases separating them. Germline loops: CDR1 LNHDA, CDR2 SQIVND (reference sequence). CDR3 length: 13 amino acids. This chain's CDR3 is CASSSDGLQPQHF. The CDR3 DNA sequence: TGTGCCAGTAGTAGTGACGGGTTGCAGCCCCAGCATTTT.

The chain couples TRBV16 to TRBJ1-3; D remains ambiguous. This CDR3 is built from 15 residues. Germline V gene sequence: CDR1 KGHSY, CDR2 FQNENV. V was trimmed by 3 bases and J by 1 base, leaving 10 bases between them. CDR3 in DNA: TGTGCCAGCAGCCATGGTATCGGGTCTGGAAACACCATATATTTT. Translation gives CASSHGIGSGNTIYF.

This clone has more than one count but fewer than ten. This chain connects TRBV6-2 or TRBV6-3 to TRBJ1-1; D not resolved. Germline V lookup: CDR1 MNHEY, CDR2 SVGEGT. Between the trimmed V and J ends, which lost 2 bases and 7 bases, there was a span of 8 bases. There are 12 residues in the CDR3. The CDR3: CASSYQSDEAFF. In DNA, the CDR3 is TGTGCCAGCAGTTACCAATCAGATGAAGCTTTCTTT.

The V and J genes are TRBV19 and TRBJ2-5; 10 bases are shared with TRBD1. The CDR3 has 16 amino acids. The germline gives CDR1 LNHDA, CDR2 SQIVND (reference sequence). V gave up 5 bases and J gave up 7 bases; unmatched junction bases: 13. The CDR3 region is CASSETTGTGVRTQYF. The CDR3 coding sequence is TGTGCCAGTAGTGAGACCACCGGGACAGGGGTTAGGACCCAGTACTTC.

The genes are TRBV7-6 and TRBJ2-5, with a tentative D call TRBD2 (7 bases). The CDR3 has 16 amino acids. Trimming took 0 bases from V and 4 from J, leaving 15 bases between them. CDR1 is SGHVS, CDR2 FNYEAQ, per germline. CDR3 in DNA: TGTGCCAGCAGCTTAGCACCACAGGGAGGGGGAGAGACCCAGTACTTC. It codes for CASSLAPQGGGETQYF.

This chain joins TRBV5-4 and TRBJ2-5; TRBD2 might be the D (6 bases). The CDR3 spans 14 residues. Germline lookup yields CDR1 SGHNT and CDR2 YYREEE (reference sequence). V shed 2 bases and J shed 2 bases, with 10 bases lying between them. The CDR3 here is CASSFRREQETQYF. The CDR3 nucleotides are TGTGCCAGCAGCTTTAGGAGGGAGCAAGAGACCCAGTACTTC. The variable domain in full, completed from reference TRBV5-4 and TRBJ2-5, reads ETGVTQSPTHLIKTRGQQVTLRCSSQSGHNTVSWYQQALGQGPQFIFQYYREEENGRGNFPPRFSGLQFPNYSSELNVNALELDDSALYLCASSFRREQETQYFGPGTRLLVL.

Details on this clone: Other DNA sequences from this sample encode an identical CDR3 as well. This CDR3 is CASSRDTYEQYF. CDR3 bases: TGTGCCAGCAGCCGTGACACCTACGAGCAGTACTTC. This chain links TRBV12-3 or TRBV12-4 with TRBJ2-7, with D uncertain. Trimming cost V 6 bases and J 2 bases, with 8 bases left between them. This CDR3 spans 12 amino acids.

This chain connects TRBV19 to TRBJ1-4, with TRBD1 identical over 7 bases. The germline V gene has CDR1 LNHDA and CDR2 SQIVND (reference sequence). CDR3 size: 15 residues. With 6 bases clipped from V and 2 bases from J, the junction kept 6 bases outside the gene matches. CDR3 protein: CASRSDRATNEKLFF. CDR3 bases: TGTGCCAGTAGAAGCGACAGGGCCACTAATGAAAAACTGTTTTTT.

The gene calls are TRBV18 and TRBJ1-6; the D is unclear. V lost 3 bases and J lost 3, with 9 bases in between. This CDR3 is 15 amino acids long. Germline V lookup: CDR1 KGHSH, CDR2 LQKENI. The CDR3 DNA reads as TGTGCCAGCTCACCGGAGCATCACTATAATTCACCCCTCCACTTT. It codes for CASSPEHHYNSPLHF.

The chain links TRBV13 to TRBJ2-4, with a weak D call TRBD1 (5 bases). V was pared by 0 bases and J by 1 base, with 7 bases between. From germline, CDR1 is PRHDT and CDR2 FYEKMQ (reference sequence). The CDR3 runs 15 residues. The CDR3 reads CASSLGRVAKNIQYF. The CDR3 DNA is TGTGCCAGCAGCTTAGGCAGGGTGGCCAAAAACATTCAGTACTTC.

The V call is TRBV3-1 (or the pseudogene TRBV3-2), the J call TRBJ2-1, with TRBD1 matching over 8 bases. V shed 5 bases, J shed 9 bases, and the junction held 9 bases outside the gene matches. Germline lookup yields CDR1 LGHDT and CDR2 YNNKEL (reference sequence). This CDR3 region has 14 residues. As DNA, the CDR3 is TGTGCCAGCAGCTCTCTCGGACAGGGAGGTGAGCAGTTCTTC. As protein: CASSSLGQGGEQFF.